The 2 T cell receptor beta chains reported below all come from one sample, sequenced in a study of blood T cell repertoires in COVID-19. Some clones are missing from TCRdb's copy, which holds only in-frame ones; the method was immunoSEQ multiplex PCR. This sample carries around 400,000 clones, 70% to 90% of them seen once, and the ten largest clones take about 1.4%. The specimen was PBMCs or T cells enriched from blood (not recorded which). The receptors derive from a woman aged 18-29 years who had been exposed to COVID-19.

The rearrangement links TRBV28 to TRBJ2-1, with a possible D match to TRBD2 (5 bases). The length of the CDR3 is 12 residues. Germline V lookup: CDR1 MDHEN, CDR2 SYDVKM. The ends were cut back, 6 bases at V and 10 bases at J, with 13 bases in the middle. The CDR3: CASSQSSGEQFF. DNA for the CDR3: TGTGCCAGCAGCCAATCTTCGGGGGAGCAGTTCTTC.

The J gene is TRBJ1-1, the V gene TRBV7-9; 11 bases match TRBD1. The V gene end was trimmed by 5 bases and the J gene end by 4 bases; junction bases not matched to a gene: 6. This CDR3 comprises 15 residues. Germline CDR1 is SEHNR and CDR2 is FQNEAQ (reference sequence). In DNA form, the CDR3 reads TGTGCCAGCAGCGCAGAGGGACAGGGGGTCACTGAAGCTTTCTTT. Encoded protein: CASSAEGQGVTEAFF.